The 20 T cell receptor beta chains reported below all come from one sample, sequenced in a study of shared clonotypes between healthy human individuals. Profiling relied on immunoSEQ multiplex PCR, and the TCRdb table lists in-frame clones only, not all of them. The table includes 550,000 to 800,000 clones, about 74% detected once. The source material was memory CD4+ T cells sorted from blood. Sample subset: CD45RA-negative fraction. These receptors came from a woman aged 25 to 45 in good health.

V and J are TRBV27 and TRBJ1-1, with D uncertain. The CDR3 runs to 15 residues. With 1 base removed from V and 4 bases from J, the gap between germline ends came to 13 bases. From germline, CDR1 is MNHEY and CDR2 SMNVEV (reference sequence). The CDR3 nucleotides are TGTGCCAGCAGTTTATTTGGGGAATGGAGCACTGAAGCTTTCTTT. Translated: CASSLFGEWSTEAFF.

The chain uses TRBV28 and TRBJ1-1; 7 bases align to TRBD1. This CDR3 contains 17 residues. CDR1 is MDHEN, CDR2 SYDVKM, per germline. Losses at the gene ends were 1 base for V and 4 bases for J; bases not matched to a gene: 12. The DNA for the CDR3 is TGTGCCAGCAGTTTATCCGGGGACAGCCCGGACTCCACTGAAGCTTTCTTT. Encoded protein: CASSLSGDSPDSTEAFF.

This clone appeared a few times. The rearrangement uses TRBV10-2 and TRBJ1-1, with a weak D call TRBD1 (5 bases). This CDR3 spans 17 amino acids. V shed 7 bases and J shed 5 bases, with 26 bases lying between them. In germline, CDR1 is WSHSY, CDR2 SAAADI. CDR3 bases: TGCGCCAGCATGAACAGTGGGGGTACCAGCGGGGGAACTGAAGCTTTCTTT. It translates to CASMNSGGTSGGTEAFF.

The chain links TRBV10-1 to TRBJ1-3, with D maybe TRBD1 (6 bases). In germline, CDR1 is WNHNN, CDR2 SYGVQD (reference sequence). With 6 bases removed from V and 8 bases from J, the gap between germline ends came to 14 bases. This CDR3 has 13 residues. The CDR3 nucleotides read TGCGCCAGCAGCCAACAGGGAGGACACACCATATATTTT. It encodes CASSQQGGHTIYF.

This chain connects TRBV7-2 to TRBJ1-2; TRBD1 might be the D (6 bases). V was trimmed by 5 bases and J by 3 bases, leaving 10 bases between them. This CDR3 contains 13 residues. Germline V CDR1 and CDR2: SGHTA, FQGNSA. CDR3 nucleotides: TGTGCCAGCAGCGTAGGACAGTACTATGGCTACACCTTC. Translated, it gives CASSVGQYYGYTF. The variable domain in full, completed from reference TRBV7-2 and TRBJ1-2, reads GAGVSQSPSNKVTEKGKDVELRCDPISGHTALYWYRQSLGQGLEFLIYFQGNSAPDKSGLPSDRFSAERTGGSVSTLTIQRTQQEDSAVYLCASSVGQYYGYTFGSGTRLTVV.

The J gene is TRBJ1-2, the V gene TRBV11-2, with a possible D match to TRBD1 (6 bases). Germline assignment: CDR1 SGHAT and CDR2 FQNNGV. The CDR3 is made up of 14 amino acids. V was pared by 7 bases and J by 2 bases, with 14 bases between. The CDR3 coding sequence is TGTGCCAGCACTAACCTCGGACAGAACTATGGCTACACCTTC. Translated, it gives CASTNLGQNYGYTF.

The chain is built from TRBV7-2 and TRBJ2-7; the match to TRBD1 covers 11 bases. The V and J ends lost 2 bases and 0 bases, in that order; junction bases with no gene match: 3. CDR1 SGHTA and CDR2 FQGNSA come from the germline V gene. The CDR3 is made up of 16 amino acids. Written as DNA, the CDR3 is TGTGCCAGCAGCTTATTAGGGACAGGGGGCTCCTACGAGCAGTACTTC. Translation gives CASSLLGTGGSYEQYF.

The chain combines TRBV9 with TRBJ2-2, with 7 bases fitting TRBD1. V shed 0 bases, J shed 2 bases, and the junction held 10 bases outside the gene matches. The CDR3 loop spans 18 amino acids. Germline V gene sequence: CDR1 SGDLS, CDR2 YYNGEE. The CDR3 reads CASSVARLGTVNTGELFF. In DNA form, the CDR3 reads TGTGCCAGCAGCGTAGCTCGGTTAGGGACAGTTAACACCGGGGAGCTGTTTTTT.

V gene TRBV28 combines with J gene TRBJ1-5; the D is unclear. The germline V gene has CDR1 MDHEN and CDR2 SYDVKM. The CDR3 consists of 17 residues. The ends were cut back, 5 bases at V and 0 bases at J, with 17 bases in the middle. In nucleotides, the CDR3 is TGTGCCAGCAGTATCCCCTCGGTCCAATATAGCAATCAGCCCCAGCATTTT. It translates to CASSIPSVQYSNQPQHF.

CDR3 in amino acids: CASSSRGGLLYEQYF. The CDR3, as DNA: TGTGCCAGCAGCAGTCGAGGGGGCCTTCTTTACGAGCAGTACTTC. The gene calls are TRBV27 and TRBJ2-7, with 7 bases matching TRBD1. Trimming removed 6 bases from V and 4 bases from J; junction bases left unmatched: 12. The germline CDR1 and CDR2 sequences are MNHEY and SMNVEV (reference sequence). The CDR3 is 15 residues long.

V gene TRBV7-3 combines with J gene TRBJ1-1; a possible D gene is TRBD1 (6 bases). The CDR3 is made up of 14 amino acids. Germline lookup yields CDR1 SGHTA and CDR2 FQGTGA. Between the trimmed V and J ends, which lost 2 bases and 5 bases, there was a span of 12 bases. The CDR3 DNA reads as TGTGCCAGCAGCTTAGGGAGAGGGGGGACTGAAGCTTTCTTT. Its translation: CASSLGRGGTEAFF. Filled out from reference TRBV7-3 and TRBJ1-1, the complete variable domain reads GAGVSQTPSNKVTEKGKYVELRCDPISGHTALYWYRQSLGQGPEFLIYFQGTGAADDSGLPNDRFFAVRPEGSVSTLKIQRTERGDSAVYLCASSLGRGGTEAFFGQGTRLTVV.

In regard to this clone: One end of the junction does not line up with germline, which may come from a read error. In the same sample, other DNA sequences code for this CDR3. V gene TRBV28 combines with J gene TRBJ2-6; D is unclear. Germline V gives CDR1 MDHEN, CDR2 SYDVKM. The CDR3 runs 13 residues. In DNA form, the CDR3 reads TGTGCCAGCAGATTATCTGGGGCCAACGTCCTGACTTTC. As protein: CASRLSGANVLTF.

This chain joins TRBV13 and TRBJ2-7, with 7 positions matching TRBD2. Germline V gene lookup returns CDR1 PRHDT and CDR2 FYEKMQ (reference sequence). The V and J ends lost 0 bases and 5 bases, in that order; junction bases with no gene match: 1. CDR3 size: 13 residues. CDR3 nucleotide sequence: TGTGCCAGCAGCTTAGGCCGGGAGGACGAGCAGTACTTC. Translating gives CASSLGREDEQYF.

The chain uses TRBV10-3 and TRBJ2-7; possible D gene TRBD2, 6 bases. Deletions cut 5 bases from V and 5 bases from J, with 22 bases between. In germline, CDR1 is ENHRY, CDR2 SYGVKD. The CDR3 totals 16 residues. In DNA form, the CDR3 reads TGTGCCATCAGTATCACTTGGGACGGGTGGGAGGACGAGCAGTACTTC. It yields the protein CAISITWDGWEDEQYF.

The rearrangement links TRBV7-2 to TRBJ2-1, with 7 bases lining up with TRBD2. The CDR3 has 16 amino acids. CDR1 is SGHTA and CDR2 is FQGNSA in the germline V gene. After removal of 6 bases from V and 2 bases from J, the junction contained 10 bases not matched to a gene. DNA for the CDR3: TGTGCCAGCAGGCGCAGACTAGCTGGGACCTACAATGAGCAGTTCTTC. This translates into CASRRRLAGTYNEQFF.

This clone came up a few times. The chain uses TRBV5-1 and TRBJ2-7; a possible D gene is TRBD1 (6 bases). In germline, CDR1 is SGHRS, CDR2 YFSETQ. This CDR3 spans 16 amino acids. The V end was cut by 2 bases, the J end by 2 bases, with 17 bases between. CDR3 bases: TGCGCCAGCAGCTTCCAGGGGTCCCGTGAAACCTACGAGCAGTACTTC. This translates into CASSFQGSRETYEQYF.

The chain combines TRBV6-1 with TRBJ1-1; D gene ambiguous. The CDR3 has 13 residues. Between the trimmed V and J ends, which lost 3 bases and 6 bases, there was a span of 11 bases. Germline V lookup: CDR1 MNHNS, CDR2 SASEGT. The CDR3, as DNA: TGTGCCAGCAGTGAGAGGGAGAAGGCTGAAGCTTTCTTT. It encodes CASSEREKAEAFF.

This clone was counted between two and nine times. The chain uses TRBV15 and TRBJ2-7; D might be TRBD1 (6 bases). The CDR3 spans 16 residues. V lost 0 bases and J lost 0, with 12 bases in between. From germline, CDR1 is LNHNV and CDR2 YYDKDF (reference sequence). CDR3 in amino acids: CATSRDLGGGSYEQYF. The CDR3 nucleotides read TGTGCCACCAGCAGAGATCTAGGGGGTGGCTCCTACGAGCAGTACTTC. Supplemented by reference TRBV15 and TRBJ2-7, the full variable domain reads DAMVIQNPRYQVTQFGKPVTLSCSQTLNHNVMYWYQQKSSQAPKLLFHYYDKDFNNEADTPDNFQSRRPNTSFCFLDIRSPGLGDTAMYLCATSRDLGGGSYEQYFGPGTRLTVT.

The genes are TRBV6-1 and TRBJ1-2; TRBD1 aligns across 7 bases. Germline trimming cut 2 bases from V and 8 bases from J; bases unmatched to any gene: 11. This CDR3 is 15 amino acids long. Germline V gives CDR1 MNHNS, CDR2 SASEGT. The CDR3 nucleotides are TGTGCCAGCAGTGAAACCCCGACAGGGCCAGGGGGCTACACCTTC. As protein: CASSETPTGPGGYTF.

This clone has a handful of counts. The rearrangement uses TRBV4-2 and TRBJ1-5; maybe TRBD1 (6 bases). V shed 4 bases and J shed 3 bases, with 10 bases lying between them. This CDR3 region has 14 residues. Germline V CDR1 and CDR2: LGHNA, YNFKEQ. CDR3 amino acids: CASSPGHFNQPQHF. CDR3 bases: TGTGCCAGCAGCCCGGGACACTTCAATCAGCCCCAGCATTTT.